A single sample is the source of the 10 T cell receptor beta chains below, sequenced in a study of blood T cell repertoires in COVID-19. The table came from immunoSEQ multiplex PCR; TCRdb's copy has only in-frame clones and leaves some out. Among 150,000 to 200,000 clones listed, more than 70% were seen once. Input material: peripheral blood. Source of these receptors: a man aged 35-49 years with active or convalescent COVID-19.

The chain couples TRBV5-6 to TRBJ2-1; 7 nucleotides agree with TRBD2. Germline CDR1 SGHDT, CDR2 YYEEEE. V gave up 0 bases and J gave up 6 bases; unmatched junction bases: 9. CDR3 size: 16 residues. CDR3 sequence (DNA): TGTGCCAGCAGCTTGGATCGGGGGGTTAAATCCAATGAGCAGTTCTTC. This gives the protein CASSLDRGVKSNEQFF.

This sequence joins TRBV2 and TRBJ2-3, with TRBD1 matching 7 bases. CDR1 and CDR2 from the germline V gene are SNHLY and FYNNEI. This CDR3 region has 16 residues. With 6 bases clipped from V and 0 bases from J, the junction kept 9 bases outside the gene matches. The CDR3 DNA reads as TGTGCCAGCAGGGGGATATTGACAGGGAGCACAGATACGCAGTATTTT. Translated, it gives CASRGILTGSTDTQYF.

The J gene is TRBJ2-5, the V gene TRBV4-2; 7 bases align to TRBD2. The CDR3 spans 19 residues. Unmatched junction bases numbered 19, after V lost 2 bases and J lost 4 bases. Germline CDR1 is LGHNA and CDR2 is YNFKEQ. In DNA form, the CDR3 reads TGTGCCAGCAGCCAAATTCGGTTGGGCGGGGGAGCTCGGGGAGAGACCCAGTACTTC. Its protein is CASSQIRLGGGARGETQYF.

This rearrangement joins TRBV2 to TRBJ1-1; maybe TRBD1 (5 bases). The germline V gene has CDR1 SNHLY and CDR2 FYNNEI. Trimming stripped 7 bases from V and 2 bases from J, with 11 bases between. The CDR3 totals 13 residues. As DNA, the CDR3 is TGTGCCAGCAAAGGGGATCTCAACACTGAAGCTTTCTTT. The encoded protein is CASKGDLNTEAFF.

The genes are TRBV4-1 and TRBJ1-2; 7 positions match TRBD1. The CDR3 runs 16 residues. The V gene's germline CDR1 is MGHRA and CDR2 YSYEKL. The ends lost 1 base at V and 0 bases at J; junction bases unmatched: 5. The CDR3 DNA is TGCGCCAGCAGCCAAGGGGCAACAGGGGCTAACTATGGCTACACCTTC. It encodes CASSQGATGANYGYTF.

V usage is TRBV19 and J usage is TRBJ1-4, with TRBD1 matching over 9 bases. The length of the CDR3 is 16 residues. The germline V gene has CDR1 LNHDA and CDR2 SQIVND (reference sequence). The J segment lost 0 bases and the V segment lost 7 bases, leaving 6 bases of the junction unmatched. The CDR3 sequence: CASNDWDRATNEKLFF. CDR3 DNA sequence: TGTGCCAGTAACGACTGGGACAGGGCAACTAATGAAAAACTGTTTTTT.

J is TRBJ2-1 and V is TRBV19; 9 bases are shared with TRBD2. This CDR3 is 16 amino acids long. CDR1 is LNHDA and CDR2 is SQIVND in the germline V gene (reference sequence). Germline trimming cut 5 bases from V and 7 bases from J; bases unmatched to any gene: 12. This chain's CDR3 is CASSPFGAGGLNEQFF. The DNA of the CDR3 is TGTGCCAGTAGTCCTTTCGGGGCGGGAGGGCTTAATGAGCAGTTCTTC.

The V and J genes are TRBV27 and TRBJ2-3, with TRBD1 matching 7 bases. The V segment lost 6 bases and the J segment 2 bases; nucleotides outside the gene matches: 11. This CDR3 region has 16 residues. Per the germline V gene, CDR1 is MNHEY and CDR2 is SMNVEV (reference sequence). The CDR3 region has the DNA TGTGCCAGCAGATCCAGGACAGGCCGGTACACAGATACGCAGTATTTT. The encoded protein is CASRSRTGRYTDTQYF.

CDR3: CASSEPPSGGYTF. The CDR3 region has the DNA TGTGCCAGCAGTGAACCACCTTCGGGAGGCTACACCTTC. The chain uses TRBV6-1 and TRBJ1-2; D not resolved. Germline-derived CDR1 and CDR2 are MNHNS and SASEGT. This CDR3 is 13 amino acids long. With 2 bases removed from V and 8 bases from J, the gap between germline ends came to 12 bases.

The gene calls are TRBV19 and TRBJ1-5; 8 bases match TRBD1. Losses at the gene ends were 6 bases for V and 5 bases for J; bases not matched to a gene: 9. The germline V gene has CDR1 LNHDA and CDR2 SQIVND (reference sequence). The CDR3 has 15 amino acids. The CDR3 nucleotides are TGTGCCAGTAGGTCGACAGGGGACGGATATCAGCCCCAGCATTTT. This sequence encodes CASRSTGDGYQPQHF.